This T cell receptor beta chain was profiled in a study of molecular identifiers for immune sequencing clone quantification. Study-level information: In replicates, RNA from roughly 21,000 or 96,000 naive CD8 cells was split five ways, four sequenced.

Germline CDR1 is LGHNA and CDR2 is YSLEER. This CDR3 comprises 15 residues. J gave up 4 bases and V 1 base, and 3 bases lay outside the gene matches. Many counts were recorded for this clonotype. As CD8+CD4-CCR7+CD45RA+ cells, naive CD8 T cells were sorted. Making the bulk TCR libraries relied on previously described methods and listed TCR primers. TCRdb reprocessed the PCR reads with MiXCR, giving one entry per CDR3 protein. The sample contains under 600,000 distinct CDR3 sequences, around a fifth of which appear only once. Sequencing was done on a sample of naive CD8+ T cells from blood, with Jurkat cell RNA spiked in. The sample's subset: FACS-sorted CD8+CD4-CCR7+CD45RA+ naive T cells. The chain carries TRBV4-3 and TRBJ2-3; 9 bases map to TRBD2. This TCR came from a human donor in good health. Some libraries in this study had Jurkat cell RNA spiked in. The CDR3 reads CASSQGTSAPDTQYF. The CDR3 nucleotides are TGCGCCAGCAGCCAAGGGACTAGCGCCCCAGATACGCAGTATTTT.